This is a list of T cell receptor beta chains from one sample in a study of cytomegalovirus exposure and HLA in healthy donors. Clones were sequenced by immunoSEQ multiplex PCR, and TCRdb holds only the in-frame ones, with some missing. The sample has 180,000 or so clones, under 85% seen once. What was sequenced was PBMCs. These receptors originate from a male donor in good health and CMV-seronegative. The CDR3 runs from the conserved cysteine through the conserved F or W.

CDR3aa | len | v_gene
CASSHRGGGNQPQHF | 15 | TRBV28
CASSLAVAGASTDTQYF | 17 | TRBV5-1
CAWRFPRLGSTEAFF | 15 | TRBV30
CASSLSGGVIGGTEAFF | 17 | TRBV28
CASSRFGGDTGNTIYF | 16 | TRBV5-6
CASSPGQGNSGNTIYF | 16 | TRBV18
CASSPSGTRIF | 11 | TRBV28
CASRVGATENTEAFF | 15 | TRBV28
CAISELQETMSNF | 13 | TRBV10-3
CASSYSAGASHEQYF | 15 | TRBV6-6
CASSLGGPNLPGGEQYF | 17 | TRBV7-9
CASHLDRGGTQYF | 13 | TRBV6-4
CASSAGYTEAFF | 12 | TRBV5-1
CASSSIAGVRTDTQYF | 16 | TRBV6-5